The 22 T cell receptor beta chains given below trace back to one sample, sequenced in a study of blood T cell repertoires in COVID-19. Some clones are missing from TCRdb's copy, which holds only in-frame ones; the method was immunoSEQ multiplex PCR. The sample lists around 60,000 clones, 70% to 90% seen once, with 3.9% in the top ten. Sequencing input: peripheral blood. These receptors came from a human donor in a cohort sampled during active COVID-19.

The rearrangement uses TRBV6-6 and TRBJ2-7; D is uncertain. The CDR3 sequence is 12 residues long. Germline CDR1 is MNHNY and CDR2 is SVGAGI (reference sequence). The V end was cut by 2 bases, the J end by 2 bases, with 4 bases between. The chain's CDR3 is CASSYSPYEQYF. Written as DNA, the CDR3 is TGTGCCAGCAGTTACAGCCCCTACGAGCAGTACTTC.

The genes are TRBV5-4 and TRBJ2-1, with a weak D call TRBD2 (5 bases). V shed 0 bases and J shed 2 bases, with 18 bases lying between them. The germline CDR1 and CDR2 sequences are SGHNT and YYREEE (reference sequence). This CDR3 region has 18 residues. CDR3 residues: CASSLGSSRALAYNEQFF. For the CDR3, the DNA is TGTGCCAGCAGCTTGGGGTCGTCGCGGGCACTAGCCTACAATGAGCAGTTCTTC.

This chain links TRBV9 with TRBJ1-3; 8 bases match TRBD1. The V segment lost 3 bases and the J segment 1 base; nucleotides outside the gene matches: 3. Germline V gives CDR1 SGDLS, CDR2 YYNGEE. CDR3 length: 15 amino acids. This CDR3 is CASSERTGSGNTIYF. The CDR3 DNA reads TGTGCCAGCAGCGAACGGACAGGGTCTGGAAACACCATATATTTT.

The chain recombines TRBV5-5 with TRBJ2-1, with 8 bases that match TRBD2. The CDR3 consists of 16 residues. Per germline, CDR1 SGHKS and CDR2 YYEKEE (reference sequence). V trimming: 4 bases; J trimming: 5 bases; junction bases outside the gene matches: 11. For the CDR3, the DNA is TGTGCCAGCAGCCCGGGGGGGGGTGGCTCTCACAATGAGCAGTTCTTC. Translating gives CASSPGGGGSHNEQFF.

The chain joins TRBV27 to TRBJ1-3; D unresolved. Trimming removed 5 bases from V and 8 bases from J, with 10 bases in between. The CDR3 has 12 residues. Germline V gene data show CDR1 as MNHEY and CDR2 as SMNVEV (reference sequence). CDR3 in amino acids: CASSRIGDTIYF. As DNA, the CDR3 is TGTGCCAGCAGTAGGATAGGAGACACCATATATTTT.

This clone was seen only once. The CDR3 region has the DNA TGTGCCAGCAGTTTTATCGGGGGGTTACAAGAGACCCAGTACTTC. Its translation is CASSFIGGLQETQYF. The chain employs TRBV27 and TRBJ2-5; 7 nucleotides line up with TRBD2. This CDR3 has 15 residues. CDR1 is MNHEY and CDR2 is SMNVEV in the germline V gene (reference sequence). Trimming cost V 3 bases and J 2 bases; bases outside gene matches: 6.

The genes are TRBV15 and TRBJ2-7; 7 bases are a match to TRBD2. Germline CDR1 is LNHNV and CDR2 is YYDKDF (reference sequence). Unmatched junction bases numbered 2, after V lost 1 base and J lost 2 bases. The CDR3 totals 14 residues. The CDR3 DNA sequence: TGTGCCACCAGCAGAGGAAGCGGGGCCTACGAGCAGTACTTC. It encodes CATSRGSGAYEQYF.

The chain joins TRBV30 to TRBJ1-2; D remains unclear. This CDR3 has 11 residues. Trimming shortened V by 4 bases and J by 5 bases, and 8 bases separated the two germline ends. Germline CDR1 reads GTSNPN; CDR2 reads SVGIG (reference sequence). CDR3 protein: CAWNGGYGYTF. CDR3 in DNA: TGTGCCTGGAACGGCGGTTATGGCTACACCTTC.

V is TRBV5-1 and J is TRBJ2-7, with D possibly TRBD1 on 5 matching bases. V lost 0 bases, J lost 5 bases, and 15 bases lay in between. Germline V gene lookup returns CDR1 SGHRS and CDR2 YFSETQ. CDR3 size: 15 residues. CDR3 nucleotides: TGCGCCAGCAGCTTGGTGCAGGGATGGAACGACGAGCAGTACTTC. This sequence encodes CASSLVQGWNDEQYF.

V gene TRBV5-1 combines with J gene TRBJ2-3, with 7 bases fitting TRBD2. Unmatched junction bases numbered 11, after V lost 3 bases and J lost 4 bases. The germline CDR1 and CDR2 sequences are SGHRS and YFSETQ. This CDR3 has 16 amino acids. The CDR3 region has the DNA TGCGCCAGCAGCTCCCCCGGGCGGGAGCGTGCAGATACGCAGTATTTT. Residues: CASSSPGRERADTQYF.

The chain uses TRBV7-9 and TRBJ2-3; the match to TRBD2 covers 10 bases. Germline CDR1 SEHNR, CDR2 FQNEAQ (reference sequence). With 4 bases clipped from V and 4 bases from J, the junction kept 11 bases outside the gene matches. The CDR3 runs to 17 residues. The CDR3 reads CASSYPRAGGPSDTQYF. CDR3 in DNA: TGTGCCAGCAGCTACCCGAGAGCGGGAGGGCCCTCAGATACGCAGTATTTT.

Here the CDR3 DNA reads TGTGCCAGCTCCCTAAACCGGGACAGGGGGAACTATGGCTACACCTTC. Its protein is CASSLNRDRGNYGYTF. The V call is TRBV18, the J call TRBJ1-2, with 11 bases identical to TRBD1. V was clipped by 6 bases and J by 2 bases; unmatched bases: 8. Germline lookup yields CDR1 KGHSH and CDR2 LQKENI. The CDR3 loop spans 16 amino acids. The entire variable domain, with the rest obtained from reference TRBV18 and TRBJ1-2, is as follows: NAGVMQNPRHLVRRRGQEARLRCSPMKGHSHVYWYRQLPEEGLKFMVYLQKENIIDESGMPKERFSAEFPKEGPSILRIQQVVRGDSAAYFCASSLNRDRGNYGYTFGSGTRLTVV.

This clone was counted a single time. The chain recombines TRBV4-1 with TRBJ1-1, with TRBD1 matching over 9 bases. With 2 bases clipped from V and 5 bases from J, the junction kept 6 bases outside the gene matches. Germline V CDR1 and CDR2: MGHRA, YSYEKL. This CDR3 region has 15 residues. This CDR3 reads CASSQSRQGGTEAFF. In DNA form, the CDR3 reads TGCGCCAGCAGCCAATCACGACAGGGGGGAACTGAAGCTTTCTTT.

This rearrangement joins TRBV27 to TRBJ1-1; D is undetermined. The V gene lost 3 bases and the J gene lost 5 bases, with 13 bases spanning the gap. The CDR3 totals 14 residues. Germline V gene sequence: CDR1 MNHEY, CDR2 SMNVEV (reference sequence). In DNA, the CDR3 is TGTGCCAGCAGTTTTTGGGGAGGCAAGACTGAAGCTTTCTTT. Its translation: CASSFWGGKTEAFF.

The chain carries TRBV18 and TRBJ1-1; TRBD1 matches 11 bases. From germline, CDR1 is KGHSH and CDR2 LQKENI. Trimming cost V 4 bases and J 6 bases; bases outside gene matches: 16. The CDR3 consists of 18 residues. CDR3 protein: CASSQTIGQGAPNPEAFF. As DNA, the CDR3 is TGTGCCAGCTCACAAACCATCGGACAGGGGGCCCCTAACCCTGAAGCTTTCTTT.

The J gene is TRBJ2-5, the V gene TRBV4-3; 8 positions match TRBD2. The germline V gene has CDR1 LGHNA and CDR2 YSLEER. This CDR3 contains 16 residues. V gave up 0 bases and J gave up 4 bases; unmatched junction bases: 7. The CDR3 here is CASSQDGGGFSETQYF. In DNA, the CDR3 is TGCGCCAGCAGCCAAGATGGCGGGGGGTTCTCAGAGACCCAGTACTTC.

The chain joins TRBV7-8 to TRBJ2-3, with D unresolved. Trimming removed 3 bases from V and 4 bases from J, with 8 bases in between. This CDR3 region has 13 residues. CDR1 is SGHVS and CDR2 is FQNEAQ in the germline V gene. The CDR3 spells CASSFGEADTQYF. The CDR3 DNA is TGTGCCAGCAGCTTCGGTGAAGCAGATACGCAGTATTTT.

The chain combines TRBV19 with TRBJ1-1, with unresolved D. V was trimmed by 3 bases and J by 4 bases, leaving 12 bases between them. Germline V lookup: CDR1 LNHDA, CDR2 SQIVND (reference sequence). The CDR3 runs 14 residues. The DNA for the CDR3 is TGTGCCAGTAGTATGGAGATGAGGTCCACTGAAGCTTTCTTT. Residues: CASSMEMRSTEAFF.

The chain employs TRBV24-1 and TRBJ2-1; perhaps TRBD2 as D (5 bases). The CDR3 totals 13 residues. Germline V gives CDR1 KGHDR, CDR2 SFDVKD. V was cut by 4 bases and J by 12 bases, with 15 bases left in between. DNA of the CDR3: TGTGCCACCAGTGACCTCGGGGAAATGGCGCAGTTCTTC. It specifies CATSDLGEMAQFF.

This chain uses TRBV9 with TRBJ2-7, with no clear D. With 4 bases removed from V and 4 bases from J, the gap between germline ends came to 6 bases. Germline V gives CDR1 SGDLS, CDR2 YYNGEE. This CDR3 has 11 residues. CDR3 region: CASSPGYEQYF. CDR3 bases: TGTGCCAGCAGCCCCGGGTACGAGCAGTACTTC.

This sequence joins TRBV18 and TRBJ2-7; 13 bases map to TRBD2. Germline V lookup: CDR1 KGHSH, CDR2 LQKENI. Trimming took 2 bases from V and 6 from J; bases not matched to a gene: 10. The CDR3 has 17 amino acids. CDR3 loop: CASSPRTSGGPSREQYF. In nucleotides, the CDR3 is TGTGCCAGCTCACCAAGGACTAGCGGGGGACCTTCCCGCGAGCAGTACTTC.

Details on this clone: Other nucleotide sequences from this sample produce the same CDR3. The rearrangement joins TRBV6-2 or TRBV6-3 to TRBJ2-7; 11 bases match TRBD2. The CDR3 covers 14 residues. V trimming: 2 bases; J trimming: 4 bases; junction bases outside the gene matches: 1. The germline CDR1 and CDR2 sequences are MNHEY and SVGEGT. CDR3 nucleotides: TGTGCCAGCAGTTACACTAGCGGGAGTTACGAGCAGTACTTC. Translating gives CASSYTSGSYEQYF.